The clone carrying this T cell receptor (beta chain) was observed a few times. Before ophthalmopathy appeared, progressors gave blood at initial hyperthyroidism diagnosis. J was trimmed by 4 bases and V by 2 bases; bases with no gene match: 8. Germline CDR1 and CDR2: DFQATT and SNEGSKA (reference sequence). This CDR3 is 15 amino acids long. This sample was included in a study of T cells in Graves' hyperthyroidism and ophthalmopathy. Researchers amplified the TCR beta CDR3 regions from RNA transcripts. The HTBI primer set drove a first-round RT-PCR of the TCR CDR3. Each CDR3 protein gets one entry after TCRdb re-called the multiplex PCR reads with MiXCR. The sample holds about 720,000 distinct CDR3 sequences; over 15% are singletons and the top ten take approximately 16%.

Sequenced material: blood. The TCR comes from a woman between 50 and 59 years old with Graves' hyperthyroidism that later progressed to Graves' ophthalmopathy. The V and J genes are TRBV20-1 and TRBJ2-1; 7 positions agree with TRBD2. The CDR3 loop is CSARKSGLRYNEQFF. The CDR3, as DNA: TGCAGTGCTAGAAAGTCGGGACTAAGATACAATGAGCAGTTCTTC.